This paragraph covers one T cell receptor (beta chain) sequence. What it binds is unknown. TCRdb keeps only in-frame clones here, not all; method: immunoSEQ multiplex PCR. The sample records tens of thousands of clones, approximately 84% being singletons. Time point noted: pretreatment peripheral blood. Pretreatment and on-treatment blood mononuclear cell samples were taken, totaling between 1 and 8 time points per patient. V was shortened by 4 bases and J by 7 bases, with 5 bases between the two germline ends. Germline CDR1 and CDR2: SGHVS and FNYEAQ. This CDR3 spans 11 amino acids. The entry originates in a study of PD-L1 blockade in urothelial cancer. Whole-study context: Researchers found blood samples held a median of roughly 140,000 T cells. Study results and caveats: Where pretreatment blood TCR clonality fell below the median, better survival was predicted.

The chain couples TRBV7-6 to TRBJ2-1; D is uncertain. This specimen was PBMCs, taken around atezolizumab (anti-PD-L1) treatment. The clonotype originates from a man aged 55 to 70 with urothelial cancer. Written as DNA, the CDR3 is TGTGCCAGCAGCTCCCAGAATGAGCAGTTCTTC. It yields the protein CASSSQNEQFF.